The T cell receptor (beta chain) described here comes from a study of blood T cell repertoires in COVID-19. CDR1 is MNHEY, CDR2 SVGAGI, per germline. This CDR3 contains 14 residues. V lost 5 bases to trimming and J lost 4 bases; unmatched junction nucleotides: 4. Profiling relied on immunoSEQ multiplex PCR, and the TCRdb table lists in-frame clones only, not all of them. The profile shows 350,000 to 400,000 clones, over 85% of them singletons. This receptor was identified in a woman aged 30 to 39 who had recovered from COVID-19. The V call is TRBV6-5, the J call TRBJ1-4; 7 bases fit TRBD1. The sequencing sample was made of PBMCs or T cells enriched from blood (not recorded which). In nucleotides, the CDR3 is TGTGCCAGCAGTCCGACAGGGTTTAATGAAAAACTGTTTTTT. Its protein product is CASSPTGFNEKLFF.